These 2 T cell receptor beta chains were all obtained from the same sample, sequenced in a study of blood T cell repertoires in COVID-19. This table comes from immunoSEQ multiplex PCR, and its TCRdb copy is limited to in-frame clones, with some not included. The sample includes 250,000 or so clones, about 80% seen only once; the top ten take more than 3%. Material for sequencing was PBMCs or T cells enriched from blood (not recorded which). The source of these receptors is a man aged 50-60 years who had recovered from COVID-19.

The CDR3 nucleotides read TGTGCCAGCAGCCTATTCCTCCGGGACAGTCAAGAGACCCAGTACTTC. It yields the protein CASSLFLRDSQETQYF. V and J are TRBV7-8 and TRBJ2-5; 7 bases map to TRBD1. The CDR3 is 16 amino acids. Trimming took 5 bases from V and 2 from J; bases not matched to a gene: 11. Germline CDR1 is SGHVS and CDR2 is FQNEAQ.

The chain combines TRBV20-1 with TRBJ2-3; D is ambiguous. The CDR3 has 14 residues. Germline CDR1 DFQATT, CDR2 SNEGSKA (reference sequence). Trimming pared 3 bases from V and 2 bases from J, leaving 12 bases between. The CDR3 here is CSASLVANTDTQYF. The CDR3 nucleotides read TGCAGTGCTAGTTTAGTAGCAAACACAGATACGCAGTATTTT.